The clone carrying this T cell receptor (beta chain) was detected ten times or more. The antigen is unknown. This sample was taken from a study of spatial heterogeneity in lung cancer. Points from the study as a whole: The study found that expanded intratumoral alpha and beta TCR counts tracked tumor mutation counts.

The sample's time point: sample taken at primary tumor resection. The cohort: approximately 66 early-stage, untreated non-small cell lung cancer patients. Researchers sequenced whole RNA taken from tumor, nontumor lung or frozen PBMC without sorting. A unique molecular identifier was carried by every single TCR cDNA molecule. Each CDR3 protein gets one entry after TCRdb re-called the 5' RACE reads with MiXCR. The table lists about 100,000 distinct CDR3 sequences, under 4.5% of them singletons, with approximately 21% in the top ten. The V gene's germline CDR1 is MNHEY and CDR2 SMNVEV (reference sequence). Trimming stripped 6 bases from V and 3 bases from J, with 36 bases between. The CDR3 is 23 amino acids.

The TCR sequence derives from a male donor with early-stage non-small cell lung cancer. The chain combines TRBV27 with TRBJ1-6; D perhaps matches TRBD1 (5 bases). The material was lung tumor tissue, obtained at surgery. The CDR3 nucleotides read TGTGCCAGCAGACGATGGGACTTTACGGGTTCTAGGGATTTCGGCGGCTATAATTCACCCCTCCACTTT. Protein: CASRRWDFTGSRDFGGYNSPLHF.